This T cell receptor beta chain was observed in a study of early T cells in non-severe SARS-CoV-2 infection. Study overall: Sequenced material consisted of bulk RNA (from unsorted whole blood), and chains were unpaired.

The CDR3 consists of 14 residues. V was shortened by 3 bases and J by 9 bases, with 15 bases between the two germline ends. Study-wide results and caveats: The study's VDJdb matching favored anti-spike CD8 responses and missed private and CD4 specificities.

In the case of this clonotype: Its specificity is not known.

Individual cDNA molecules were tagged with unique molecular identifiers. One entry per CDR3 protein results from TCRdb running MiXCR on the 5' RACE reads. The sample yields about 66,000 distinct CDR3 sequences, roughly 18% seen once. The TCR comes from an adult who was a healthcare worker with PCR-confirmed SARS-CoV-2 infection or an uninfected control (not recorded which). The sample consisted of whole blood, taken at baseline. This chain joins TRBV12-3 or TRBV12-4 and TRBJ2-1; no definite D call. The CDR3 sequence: CASSLGPAKGEQFF. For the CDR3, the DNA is TGTGCCAGCAGTTTGGGCCCAGCGAAGGGTGAGCAGTTCTTC.